This T cell receptor (beta chain) is drawn from a study of T cells in Graves' hyperthyroidism and ophthalmopathy. Germline trimming cut 0 bases from V and 5 bases from J; bases unmatched to any gene: 11. Germline V gives CDR1 DFQATT, CDR2 SNEGSKA (reference sequence). The CDR3 is made up of 18 amino acids. Authors of the study amplified TCR beta CDR3 regions from RNA transcripts. HTBI primers were used for first-round RT-PCR of the TCR CDR3. TCRdb re-derived calls from the multiplex PCR reads in MiXCR, one entry per CDR3 protein. The sample includes roughly 700,000 distinct CDR3 sequences, around 13% of them seen just once.

Sequenced: blood. The gene calls are TRBV20-1 and TRBJ2-1; 12 bases match TRBD2. The clonotype was recovered from a woman between 18 and 29 years old with Graves' hyperthyroidism. CDR3 sequence (DNA): TGCAGTGCTAGAGATCTAGCGGGAGGGCCTGTAGTTCACAATGAGCAGTTCTTC. It is translated as CSARDLAGGPVVHNEQFF.